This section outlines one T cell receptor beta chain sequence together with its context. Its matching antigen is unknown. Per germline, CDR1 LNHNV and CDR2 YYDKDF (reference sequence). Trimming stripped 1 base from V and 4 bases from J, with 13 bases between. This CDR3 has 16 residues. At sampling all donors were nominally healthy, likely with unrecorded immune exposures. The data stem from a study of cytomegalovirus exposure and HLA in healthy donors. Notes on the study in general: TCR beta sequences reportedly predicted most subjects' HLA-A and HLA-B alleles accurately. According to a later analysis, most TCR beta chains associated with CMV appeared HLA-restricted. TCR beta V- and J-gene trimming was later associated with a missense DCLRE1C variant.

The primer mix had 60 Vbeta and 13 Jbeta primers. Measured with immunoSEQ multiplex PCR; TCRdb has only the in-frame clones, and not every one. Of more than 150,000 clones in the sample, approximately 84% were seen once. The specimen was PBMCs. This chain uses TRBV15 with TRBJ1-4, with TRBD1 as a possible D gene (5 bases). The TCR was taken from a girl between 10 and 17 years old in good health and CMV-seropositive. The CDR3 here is CATSRVGRQFNEKLFF. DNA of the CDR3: TGTGCCACCAGCAGAGTCGGGAGACAGTTTAATGAAAAACTGTTTTTT. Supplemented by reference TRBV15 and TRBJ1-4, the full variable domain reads DAMVIQNPRYQVTQFGKPVTLSCSQTLNHNVMYWYQQKSSQAPKLLFHYYDKDFNNEADTPDNFQSRRPNTSFCFLDIRSPGLGDTAMYLCATSRVGRQFNEKLFFGSGTQLSVL.